The 3 T cell receptor beta chains presented below share a single source sample, sequenced in a study of graft-versus-host responses after intestinal transplantation. TCRdb's copy holds only in-frame clones and misses some; the assay was immunoSEQ multiplex PCR. The sample includes about 50,000 clones, approximately 84% of them seen just once. Their specific antigens are unknown. The sequenced sample was unstimulated CD4+ T cells sorted from spleen or lymph node cells, obtained before transplant. The receptor set was obtained from a human donor who was the organ donor for an intestinal transplant.

V gene TRBV19 combines with J gene TRBJ2-1; 8 bases line up with TRBD1. CDR1 is LNHDA, CDR2 SQIVND, per germline (reference sequence). J lost 4 bases, V lost 5 bases, and 10 bases had no gene match. CDR3 size: 16 residues. For the CDR3, the DNA is TGTGCCAGTAGTTCGCAGGGGGCAACGTCGTACAATGAGCAGTTCTTC. Its protein product is CASSSQGATSYNEQFF.

The rearrangement uses TRBV6-1 and TRBJ1-1; D is ambiguous. CDR1 MNHNS and CDR2 SASEGT come from the germline V gene. The CDR3 totals 13 residues. V was pared by 4 bases and J by 1 base, with 7 bases between. CDR3 sequence (DNA): TGTGCCAGCAGTGGACAAAAGAACACTGAAGCTTTCTTT. Amino acids: CASSGQKNTEAFF.

CDR3 region: CASSYSTSRETQYF. CDR3 DNA sequence: TGTGCCAGCAGTTACTCCACATCCCGGGAGACCCAGTACTTC. J is TRBJ2-5 and V is TRBV6-5; D is unclear. Germline CDR1 is MNHEY and CDR2 is SVGAGI. The CDR3 sequence is 14 residues long. Trimming removed 0 bases from V and 5 bases from J, with 10 bases in between.